The 23 T cell receptor beta chains in this list originate from one sample, sequenced in a study of OX40 agonist ivuxolimab in advanced cancers. Profiled with immunoSEQ multiplex PCR; TCRdb holds only in-frame clones, not every one. The sample carries roughly 70,000 clones, roughly 82% recorded once. The material sequenced was CD4+ or CD8+ T cells sorted from blood, taken in a trial of the OX40 agonist ivuxolimab. Receptors were obtained from an adult with an advanced solid tumor such as melanoma, head and neck, liver or kidney cancer.

This chain joins TRBV30 and TRBJ2-3, with a weak D call TRBD2 (6 bases). Trimming cost V 3 bases and J 1 base, with 11 bases left between them. CDR1 and CDR2 (germline): GTSNPN, SVGIG (reference sequence). This CDR3 is built from 14 residues. The CDR3 DNA follows: TGTGCCTGGAGCCTTGGAGGGGGCACAGATACGCAGTATTTT. Encoded protein: CAWSLGGGTDTQYF.

The J gene is TRBJ1-2, the V gene TRBV6-5, with unresolved D. Germline V gene lookup returns CDR1 MNHEY and CDR2 SVGAGI. V lost 2 bases, J lost 7 bases, and 17 bases lay in between. CDR3 length: 15 amino acids. CDR3 residues: CASSYGRVFAGGYTF. As DNA, the CDR3 is TGTGCCAGCAGTTACGGCCGCGTGTTTGCAGGTGGCTACACCTTC.

The chain uses TRBV7-2 and TRBJ2-3, with a weak D call TRBD1 (6 bases). Germline loops: CDR1 SGHTA, CDR2 FQGNSA. This CDR3 has 15 residues. The ends were cut back, 2 bases at V and 4 bases at J, with 13 bases in the middle. CDR3 in amino acids: CASSLKGWGPDTQYF. The CDR3 nucleotides are TGTGCCAGCAGCTTAAAGGGATGGGGGCCAGATACGCAGTATTTT.

The rearrangement joins TRBV7-2 to TRBJ1-4, with TRBD1 as a possible D gene (5 bases). CDR3 size: 11 residues. V lost 1 base to trimming and J lost 12 bases, with 6 bases between them. Per germline, CDR1 SGHTA and CDR2 FQGNSA. Here the CDR3 reads CASSLEGQLFF. In DNA, the CDR3 is TGTGCCAGCAGCTTAGAGGGACAACTGTTTTTT.

This clone has just a few counts. The chain carries TRBV5-1 and TRBJ2-1, with D uncertain. The V end was cut by 0 bases, the J end by 3 bases, with 7 bases between. Germline loops: CDR1 SGHRS, CDR2 YFSETQ. CDR3 length: 14 amino acids. The CDR3 DNA sequence: TGCGCCAGCAGCTTGGTCGGCAGCTACAATGAGCAGTTCTTC. Amino acids: CASSLVGSYNEQFF.

The J gene is TRBJ2-1, the V gene TRBV7-3, with TRBD2 matching 14 bases. Germline CDR1 SGHTA, CDR2 FQGTGA. CDR3 length: 15 amino acids. The V and J ends lost 2 bases and 8 bases, in that order; junction bases with no gene match: 2. The CDR3, as DNA: TGTGCCAGCAGCTTAGGGACTAGCGGGAGAGATGAGCAGTTCTTC. It codes for CASSLGTSGRDEQFF.

V usage is TRBV7-2 and J usage is TRBJ1-3; 8 positions match TRBD1. The CDR3 has 16 residues. J lost 1 base, V lost 3 bases, and 5 bases had no gene match. Germline CDR1 and CDR2: SGHTA and FQGNSA. The CDR3 region is CASSFFQGASGNTIYF. The CDR3 region has the DNA TGTGCCAGCAGCTTCTTTCAGGGGGCTTCTGGAAACACCATATATTTT.

The genes are TRBV7-2 and TRBJ1-2; D might be TRBD1 (6 bases). The CDR3 covers 14 residues. Trimming removed 5 bases from V and 8 bases from J, with 18 bases in between. From germline, CDR1 is SGHTA and CDR2 FQGNSA. The chain's CDR3 is CASSPREQGRGYTF. Written as DNA, the CDR3 is TGTGCCAGCAGCCCTCGGGAGCAGGGGCGAGGCTACACCTTC.

This chain joins TRBV15 and TRBJ1-6; D remains unclear. V dropped 1 base and J dropped 10 bases, with 14 bases sitting between them. Germline CDR1 and CDR2: LNHNV and YYDKDF (reference sequence). The CDR3 loop spans 15 amino acids. The CDR3 coding sequence is TGTGCCACCAGCAGAGTGAAGGCCCTGGGGTCACCCCTCCACTTT. This translates into CATSRVKALGSPLHF.

This clone showed up just once. The V and J genes are TRBV7-9 and TRBJ2-7; 12 nucleotides agree with TRBD1. V shed 2 bases and J 3 bases; nucleotides not matched to a gene: 5. Germline CDR1 reads SEHNR; CDR2 reads FQNEAQ (reference sequence). The CDR3 extends over 16 amino acids. Here the CDR3 reads CASSLSGTGGNYEQYF. The CDR3 DNA sequence: TGTGCCAGCAGCTTATCTGGGACAGGGGGCAACTACGAGCAGTACTTC.

This clone has more than one count but fewer than ten. The rearrangement joins TRBV9 to TRBJ1-2; the D is unclear. The CDR3 totals 12 residues. CDR1 is SGDLS and CDR2 is YYNGEE in the germline V gene. Trimming cost V 6 bases and J 8 bases, with 14 bases left between them. The CDR3 region has the DNA TGTGCCAGCAACAGACACAAAAGCGGCTACACCTTC. Translating gives CASNRHKSGYTF. Combining the CDR3 with reference TRBV9 and TRBJ1-2 gives the whole variable domain DSGVTQTPKHLITATGQRVTLRCSPRSGDLSVYWYQQSLDQGLQFLIQYYNGEERAKGNILERFSAQQFPDLHSELNLSSLELGDSALYFCASNRHKSGYTFGSGTRLTVV.

The V call is TRBV6-5, the J call TRBJ2-1, with a tentative D call TRBD2 (6 bases). V was clipped by 6 bases and J by 10 bases, with 13 bases between them. CDR1 is MNHEY, CDR2 SVGAGI, per germline. This CDR3 region has 12 residues. This CDR3 is CASRLGRGEQFF. For the CDR3, the DNA is TGTGCCAGCAGACTGGGCCGGGGGGAGCAGTTCTTC.

The V gene is TRBV7-9, the J gene TRBJ2-5, with 8 bases that match TRBD1. This CDR3 comprises 14 residues. V dropped 8 bases and J dropped 7; count of bases not matched to a gene: 12. The germline gives CDR1 SEHNR, CDR2 FQNEAQ (reference sequence). The CDR3 loop is CASGRQGIQGTQYF. DNA for the CDR3: TGTGCCAGCGGGAGACAGGGGATACAGGGGACCCAGTACTTC.

This clone showed up just a few times. The chain has TRBV5-1 and TRBJ2-3, with D tentatively TRBD2 (6 bases). Germline V gene lookup returns CDR1 SGHRS and CDR2 YFSETQ. CDR3 size: 14 residues. V lost 4 bases and J lost 0, with 9 bases in between. This CDR3 reads CASSPGTSTDTQYF. CDR3 sequence (DNA): TGCGCCAGCAGCCCCGGGACTAGCACAGATACGCAGTATTTT. Full variable domain (outside the CDR3, taken from reference TRBV5-1 and TRBJ2-3): KAGVTQTPRYLIKTRGQQVTLSCSPISGHRSVSWYQQTPGQGLQFLFEYFSETQRNKGNFPGRFSGRQFSNSRSEMNVSTLELGDSALYLCASSPGTSTDTQYFGPGTRLTVL.

The CDR3 region has the DNA TGCGCCAGCAGCTTGGGTAGCGGGGAGACCTACAATGAGCAGTTCTTC. Protein: CASSLGSGETYNEQFF. The rearrangement uses TRBV5-1 and TRBJ2-1, with 8 positions matching TRBD2. J lost 2 bases, V lost 0 bases, and 4 bases had no gene match. Germline CDR1 is SGHRS and CDR2 is YFSETQ. The length of the CDR3 is 16 residues.

The J gene is TRBJ2-7, the V gene TRBV9; D is ambiguous. Trimming removed 0 bases at V and 2 bases at J, with 9 bases between. Germline values: CDR1 SGDLS, CDR2 YYNGEE. This CDR3 comprises 14 residues. The CDR3 coding sequence is TGTGCCAGCAGCGTAGATTTGGGCACCTACGAGCAGTACTTC. Protein: CASSVDLGTYEQYF.

This chain uses TRBV30 with TRBJ2-5; weak D call: TRBD2 (6 bases). The CDR3 has 11 amino acids. The V end lost 5 bases, the J end lost 5 bases, and 9 bases lay between the germline ends. CDR1 and CDR2 (germline): GTSNPN, SVGIG (reference sequence). The CDR3 loop is CAWGAGETQYF. CDR3 bases: TGTGCCTGGGGGGCGGGGGAGACCCAGTACTTC.

The chain is built from TRBV28 and TRBJ2-5, with 8 bases that match TRBD1. Germline CDR1 MDHEN, CDR2 SYDVKM. The trim removed 6 bases at V and 1 base at J, leaving 4 bases unmatched. The CDR3 spans 14 residues. The CDR3 region is CASSTTGGQETQYF. The CDR3 DNA reads TGTGCCAGCAGCACAACAGGGGGCCAAGAGACCCAGTACTTC.

This clone was detected only once. The chain is built from TRBV6-1 and TRBJ1-5; possible D gene TRBD1, 5 bases. Germline-derived CDR1 and CDR2 are MNHNS and SASEGT. The CDR3 spans 14 residues. V was pared by 2 bases and J by 5 bases, with 10 bases between. CDR3 nucleotides: TGTGCCAGCAGTGAATCTGGGGGGGATCAGCCCCAGCATTTT. It yields the protein CASSESGGDQPQHF.

The V and J genes are TRBV9 and TRBJ2-3; D may be TRBD1 (6 bases). The ends were cut back, 4 bases at V and 6 bases at J, with 15 bases in the middle. Looked up from germline, CDR1 is SGDLS and CDR2 is YYNGEE. This CDR3 has 14 amino acids. The CDR3 reads CASSLLGGSDTQYF. The CDR3 DNA sequence: TGTGCCAGCAGCCTGCTAGGGGGATCGGATACGCAGTATTTT.

The gene calls are TRBV1 and TRBJ1-5; the D call of TRBD1 is as the table states it, not checked on the DNA. TRBV1 is a pseudogene. The CDR3 runs 14 residues. Written as DNA, the CDR3 is TGCACCAGCAGCCAGGCGGACAAAAATCAGCCCCAGCATTTT. Translating gives CTSSQADKNQPQHF.

This chain links TRBV6-1 with TRBJ2-7, with unresolved D. Germline assignment: CDR1 MNHNS and CDR2 SASEGT. The CDR3 loop spans 13 amino acids. Trimming left V 4 bases short and J 4 bases short, with 11 bases between. In nucleotides, the CDR3 is TGTGCCAGCAGTGGCGTGGGGAAGTACGAGCAGTACTTC. Amino acid sequence: CASSGVGKYEQYF.

The chain links TRBV6-5 to TRBJ1-2; D is undetermined. This CDR3 has 12 amino acids. Trimming shortened V by 4 bases and J by 8 bases, and 11 bases separated the two germline ends. The germline CDR1 and CDR2 sequences are MNHEY and SVGAGI. In nucleotides, the CDR3 is TGTGCCAGCAGTTTCGCCCCCGGGGGCTACACCTTC. This translates into CASSFAPGGYTF.